This TCR beta chain was sequenced in a study of OX40 agonist ivuxolimab in advanced cancers. The overall study: Participants, around 80% male, averaged about 59 years of age, ranging from about 20 to 79. Notes on the study in general: No determination was made of the antigen specificity of the expanded peripheral T cells. At 0.1 to 3.0 mg/kg and by week 6, CD4+ and CD8+ T cells in the blood had expanded clonally. Nonresponders, in some cases, also had low normalized T-cell clonal expansion.

This table comes from immunoSEQ multiplex PCR, and its TCRdb copy is limited to in-frame clones, with some not included. The data show about 70,000 clones, 90% to 95% seen once. Comments on this clone: Its antigen is unidentified.

Germline V gives CDR1 SGHVS, CDR2 FQNEAQ. The CDR3 sequence is 15 residues long. Between the trimmed V and J ends, which lost 1 base and 2 bases, there was a span of 11 bases. This clonotype was sampled from an adult with an advanced solid tumor such as melanoma, head and neck, liver or kidney cancer. The V gene is TRBV7-8, the J gene TRBJ1-2; a weak D match, TRBD1 (5 bases). Source: CD4+ or CD8+ T cells sorted from blood, taken in a trial of the OX40 agonist ivuxolimab. Here the CDR3 reads CASSLDGRANYGYTF. CDR3 DNA sequence: TGTGCCAGCAGCTTAGATGGCAGGGCGAACTATGGCTACACCTTC.